Following are 15 T cell receptor beta chains from one sample sequenced in a study of shared clonotypes between healthy human individuals. Generated by immunoSEQ multiplex PCR, the TCRdb table keeps only in-frame clones and is missing some. The sample includes over a million clones, under 80% of them seen just once. The sequenced material came from memory CD4+ T cells sorted from blood. Subset reported: CD45RA-negative fraction. Receptor source: a man aged 18 to 35 in good health.

On this clone: This clone may be a read error of a much larger clone one base away. J is TRBJ1-1 and V is TRBV7-3, with D possibly matching TRBD1 (6 bases). CDR1 SGHTA and CDR2 FQGTGA come from the germline V gene. V lost 5 bases, J lost 1 base, and 11 bases lay in between. The CDR3 runs 14 residues. CDR3 bases: TGTGCCAGCAGCCAAAAGACAGGGAACACTGAAGCTTTCTTT. It is translated as CASSQKTGNTEAFF.

V and J are TRBV19 and TRBJ2-1; a possible D gene is TRBD2 (5 bases). V was pared by 4 bases and J by 7 bases, with 17 bases between. The CDR3 is 15 amino acids. Germline loops: CDR1 LNHDA, CDR2 SQIVND (reference sequence). In DNA form, the CDR3 reads TGTGCCAGTAGTAGCTTACTAGGCAGTAGGAATGAGCAGTTCTTC. It is translated as CASSSLLGSRNEQFF. The full variable domain, with the rest looked up from reference TRBV19 and TRBJ2-1, is DGGITQSPKYLFRKEGQNVTLSCEQNLNHDAMYWYRQDPGQGLRLIYYSQIVNDFQKGDIAEGYSVSREKKESFPLTVTSAQKNPTAFYLCASSSLLGSRNEQFFGPGTRLTVL.

The gene calls are TRBV5-4 and TRBJ2-7; maybe TRBD2 (5 bases). This CDR3 has 15 amino acids. Per the germline V gene, CDR1 is SGHNT and CDR2 is YYREEE (reference sequence). Trimming took 0 bases from V and 0 from J, leaving 10 bases between them. This CDR3 is CASSLAMGSSYEQYF. The DNA for the CDR3 is TGTGCCAGCAGCTTGGCGATGGGGAGCTCCTACGAGCAGTACTTC.

The rearrangement joins TRBV9 to TRBJ1-1; 9 nucleotides align to TRBD1. The germline V gene has CDR1 SGDLS and CDR2 YYNGEE. The CDR3 loop spans 18 amino acids. The ends lost 3 bases at V and 3 bases at J; junction bases unmatched: 15. CDR3 protein: CASSASGQGRMEDTEAFF. CDR3 bases: TGTGCCAGCAGCGCCTCTGGACAGGGGAGAATGGAGGACACTGAAGCTTTCTTT.

The V call is TRBV2, the J call TRBJ2-7; D perhaps matches TRBD2 (5 bases). The V gene's germline CDR1 is SNHLY and CDR2 FYNNEI. The V end was cut by 2 bases, the J end by 1 base, with 9 bases between. This CDR3 is built from 14 residues. The CDR3 loop reads CASSELAGSYEQYF. Written as DNA, the CDR3 is TGTGCCAGCAGTGAATTGGCGGGTTCCTACGAGCAGTACTTC.

Regarding this clone: Germline and junction disagree at one end, which may indicate a read error. This chain links TRBV29-1 with TRBJ2-4, with no clear D. CDR3 length: 8 residues. Germline-derived CDR1 and CDR2 are SQVTM and ANQGSEA. The CDR3 protein is CSVEGPVF. For the CDR3, the DNA is TGCAGCGTTGAAGGGCCAGTATTC.

This chain links TRBV1 with TRBJ2-2. TRBV1 is reported as a pseudogene. The CDR3 contains 16 residues. The CDR3 nucleotides are TGCACCAGCAGCCAAGATAGGGATAGCTCCCTAAGGGAGCTGTTTTTT. Amino acids: CTSSQDRDSSLRELFF.

The chain links TRBV11-2 to TRBJ2-3, with D tentatively TRBD2 (6 bases). There are 13 residues in the CDR3. V was shortened by 6 bases and J by 2 bases, with 9 bases between the two germline ends. CDR1 and CDR2 from the germline V gene are SGHAT and FQNNGV. CDR3 amino acids: CASSGGFTDTQYF. CDR3 DNA sequence: TGTGCCAGCAGTGGAGGGTTCACAGATACGCAGTATTTT. Full variable domain (outside the CDR3, taken from reference TRBV11-2 and TRBJ2-3): EAGVAQSPRYKIIEKRQSVAFWCNPISGHATLYWYQQILGQGPKLLIQFQNNGVVDDSQLPKDRFSAERLKGVDSTLKIQPAKLEDSAVYLCASSGGFTDTQYFGPGTRLTVL.

This clone was counted only a few times. This rearrangement joins TRBV5-6 to TRBJ2-1; D is perhaps TRBD2 (5 bases). Germline V gene lookup returns CDR1 SGHDT and CDR2 YYEEEE. This CDR3 region has 12 residues. The V gene lost 1 base and the J gene lost 12 bases, with 11 bases spanning the gap. For the CDR3, the DNA is TGTGCCAGCAGCTTGAAGGACGGAGGGCAGTTCTTC. Its translation: CASSLKDGGQFF.

This clone was found many times. The rearrangement uses TRBV9 and TRBJ1-3; no clear D gene. The CDR3 consists of 15 residues. CDR1 SGDLS and CDR2 YYNGEE come from the germline V gene. Trimming pared 4 bases from V and 2 bases from J, leaving 13 bases between. For the CDR3, the DNA is TGTGCCAGCAGCCCCCAACGATCTACTGGAAACACCATATATTTT. Protein sequence: CASSPQRSTGNTIYF. Filled out from reference TRBV9 and TRBJ1-3, the complete variable domain reads DSGVTQTPKHLITATGQRVTLRCSPRSGDLSVYWYQQSLDQGLQFLIQYYNGEERAKGNILERFSAQQFPDLHSELNLSSLELGDSALYFCASSPQRSTGNTIYFGEGSWLTVV.

This chain links TRBV19 with TRBJ1-4; possible D gene TRBD1, 5 bases. Trimming left V 9 bases short and J 3 bases short, with 17 bases between. The CDR3 runs to 15 residues. The germline CDR1 and CDR2 sequences are LNHDA and SQIVND (reference sequence). CDR3 coding DNA: TGTGCCAGCTCGGACCAGGGAGGAGCTAATGAAAAACTGTTTTTT. As protein: CASSDQGGANEKLFF.

The V gene is TRBV5-6, the J gene TRBJ2-5, with D maybe TRBD1 (6 bases). The closer fit of TRBJ2-7 to the DNA end suggests the J call may be wrong. The V gene's germline CDR1 is SGHDT and CDR2 YYEEEE. The length of the CDR3 is 14 residues. Written as DNA, the CDR3 is TGTGCCAGCAGCTCTGGACAGTCCTGGGGCGAGCAGTACTTC. This encodes CASSSGQSWGEQYF.

The chain recombines TRBV5-1 with TRBJ1-6; tentative D call: TRBD1 (5 bases). Trimming took off 0 bases at V and 1 base at J, with 14 bases between the two ends. The CDR3 is 18 amino acids. CDR1 and CDR2 from the germline V gene are SGHRS and YFSETQ. DNA of the CDR3: TGCGCCAGCAGCTTGGATACCTCAGGGTTTTCCTATAATTCACCCCTCCACTTT. Protein: CASSLDTSGFSYNSPLHF.

This clone has only a few counts. The chain uses TRBV27 and TRBJ1-6; D might be TRBD1 (5 bases). The CDR3 consists of 14 residues. Deletions cut 7 bases from V and 5 bases from J, with 12 bases between. CDR1 MNHEY and CDR2 SMNVEV come from the germline V gene (reference sequence). The CDR3 nucleotides are TGTGCCAGCACGCCGAGGGGAGATAATTCACCCCTCCACTTT. This gives the protein CASTPRGDNSPLHF.

This clone was counted a single time. This chain connects TRBV5-4 to TRBJ1-6, with TRBD1 identical over 7 bases. V shed 4 bases, J shed 5 bases, and the junction held 3 bases outside the gene matches. The CDR3 length is 14 residues. CDR1 and CDR2 from the germline V gene are SGHNT and YYREEE (reference sequence). The CDR3 spells CASSPGTDNSPLHF. The CDR3 DNA is TGTGCCAGCAGCCCGGGGACAGATAATTCACCCCTCCACTTT.